The clone carrying this TCR beta chain was counted a few times. In the original workflow: From reference gene primer amplification, estimates of nucleated cell counts were derived. Produced via immunoSEQ multiplex PCR; TCRdb's table is partial and in-frame only. V, J and clone size are those of that table, while D and trimming were read from the DNA. The data contain 80,000 to 100,000 clones, 86% of them singletons. These data are taken from a study of blood T cell repertoires in COVID-19. Across the study: Sample material is recorded as cDNA or gDNA derived from T cells, B-cell-depleted T cells, or PBMCs.

The sequencing input was peripheral blood. This receptor was identified in a woman aged 55-69 years in a cohort sampled during active or convalescent COVID-19.

CDR3 DNA sequence: TGTGCCAGCAGTTTTAGAAGGGGAAGCACCGGGGAGCTGTTTTTT. Amino acid sequence: CASSFRRGSTGELFF. The chain has TRBV27 and TRBJ2-2, with D perhaps TRBD1 (5 bases). The CDR3 is 15 amino acids. V dropped 3 bases and J dropped 4 bases, with 12 bases sitting between them. From germline, CDR1 is MNHEY and CDR2 SMNVEV (reference sequence).